The clone carrying this TCR beta chain was seen more than once but under ten times. Study processing details: How many nucleated cells were present was estimated from reference gene primer amplification. Sequencing used immunoSEQ multiplex PCR; TCRdb keeps in-frame clones, though not all of them. V and J calls and clone size come straight from that table; D and trimming were deduced from the DNA. The table includes about 220,000 clones, roughly four fifths detected once. The data are from a study of blood T cell repertoires in COVID-19. About the research overall: Sites in the United States, Italy and Spain provided acute and convalescent COVID-19 samples. T cells, B-cell-depleted T cells, or PBMCs provided the cDNA or gDNA that served as material.

This CDR3 spans 20 amino acids. Germline V lookup: CDR1 SGHAT, CDR2 FQNNGV. The V gene lost 0 bases and the J gene lost 2 bases, with 23 bases spanning the gap. The sequencing sample was made of peripheral blood. The sequence derives from a woman aged 60 to 75 with acute or convalescent COVID-19. V gene TRBV11-2 combines with J gene TRBJ2-4; D may be TRBD2 (6 bases). The CDR3 DNA reads as TGTGCCAGCAGCTTAGAGAAGGCGGGGAGAGCCCAATTAACCAAAAACATTCAGTACTTC. This sequence encodes CASSLEKAGRAQLTKNIQYF.